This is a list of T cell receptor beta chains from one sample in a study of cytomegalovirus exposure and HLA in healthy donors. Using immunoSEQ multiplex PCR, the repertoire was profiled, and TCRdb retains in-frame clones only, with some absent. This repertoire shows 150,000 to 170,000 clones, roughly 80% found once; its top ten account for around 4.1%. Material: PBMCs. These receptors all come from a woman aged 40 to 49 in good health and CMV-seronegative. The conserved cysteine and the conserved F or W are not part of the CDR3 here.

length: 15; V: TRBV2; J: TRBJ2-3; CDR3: ASSLRTSGRDTDTQY
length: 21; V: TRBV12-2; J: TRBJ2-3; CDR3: ASRFGCEGQTTSSGIGADTQY
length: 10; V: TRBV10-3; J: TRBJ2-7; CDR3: AISESRNEQY
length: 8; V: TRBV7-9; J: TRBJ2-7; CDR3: ASSFDEQY
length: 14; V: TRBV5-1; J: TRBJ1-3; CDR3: ASSLGWGAGGNTIY
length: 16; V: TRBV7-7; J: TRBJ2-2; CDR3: ASRAGTGGQQGTGELF
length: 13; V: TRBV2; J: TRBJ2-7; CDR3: ASSARTGGTYEQY
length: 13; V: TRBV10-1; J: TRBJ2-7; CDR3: ASSEGQGPQGEQY
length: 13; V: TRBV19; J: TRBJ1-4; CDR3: ASTHPGGSNEKLF
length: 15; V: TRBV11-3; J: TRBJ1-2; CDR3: ASSLDAGTGFNYGYT
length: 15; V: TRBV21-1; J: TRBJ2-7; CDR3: ASSKAPSRTGGYEQY
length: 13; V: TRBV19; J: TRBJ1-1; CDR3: ASSIPNAPNTEAF
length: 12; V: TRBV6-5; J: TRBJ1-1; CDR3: ASSPGRIGTEAF
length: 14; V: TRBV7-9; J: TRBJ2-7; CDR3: ASSPARGTGGNVVY
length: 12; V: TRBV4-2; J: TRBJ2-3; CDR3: ASSQTIGSDTQY
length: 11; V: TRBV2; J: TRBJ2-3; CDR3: ASSEPFRDTQY